This T cell receptor (beta chain) was documented in a study of shared T cell receptors in the human thymus. Clones were sequenced by immunoSEQ multiplex PCR, and TCRdb holds only the in-frame ones, with some missing. The top ten hold 0.01% of the sample, which has about 660,000 clones, around nine tenths seen once. The sample was also reused in another study, on human thymus T cells. That investigation notes: The thymus was resected at corrective cardiac surgery. Repertoires sampled from thymus and blood appeared biased in V and J gene usage. Reports from related research described highly overlapping thymic repertoires among unrelated individuals.

This sequence was found in a boy younger than two with a congenital heart defect. The source material was thymocytes.

This CDR3 reads CASSRGRLAGDTGELFF. CDR3 coding DNA: TGCGCCAGCAGCCGAGGGAGGCTAGCGGGAGATACCGGGGAGCTGTTTTTT. The J gene is TRBJ2-2, the V gene TRBV4-1; 10 bases align to TRBD2. With 4 bases clipped from V and 5 bases from J, the junction kept 10 bases outside the gene matches. The CDR3 contains 17 residues. Per the germline V gene, CDR1 is MGHRA and CDR2 is YSYEKL.